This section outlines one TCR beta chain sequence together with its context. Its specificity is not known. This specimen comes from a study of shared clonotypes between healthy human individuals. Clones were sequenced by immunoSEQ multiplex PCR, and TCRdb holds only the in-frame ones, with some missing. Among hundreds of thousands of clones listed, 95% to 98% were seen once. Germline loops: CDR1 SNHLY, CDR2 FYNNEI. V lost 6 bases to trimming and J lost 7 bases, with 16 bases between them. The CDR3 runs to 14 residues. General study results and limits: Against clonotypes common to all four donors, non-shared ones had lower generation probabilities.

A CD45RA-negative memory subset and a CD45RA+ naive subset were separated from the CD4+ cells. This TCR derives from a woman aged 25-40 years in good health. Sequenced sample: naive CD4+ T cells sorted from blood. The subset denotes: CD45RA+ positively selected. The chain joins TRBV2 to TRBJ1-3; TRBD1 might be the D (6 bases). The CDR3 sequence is CASRLGQTANTIYF. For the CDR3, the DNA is TGTGCCAGCAGGCTAGGACAGACGGCGAACACCATATATTTT.